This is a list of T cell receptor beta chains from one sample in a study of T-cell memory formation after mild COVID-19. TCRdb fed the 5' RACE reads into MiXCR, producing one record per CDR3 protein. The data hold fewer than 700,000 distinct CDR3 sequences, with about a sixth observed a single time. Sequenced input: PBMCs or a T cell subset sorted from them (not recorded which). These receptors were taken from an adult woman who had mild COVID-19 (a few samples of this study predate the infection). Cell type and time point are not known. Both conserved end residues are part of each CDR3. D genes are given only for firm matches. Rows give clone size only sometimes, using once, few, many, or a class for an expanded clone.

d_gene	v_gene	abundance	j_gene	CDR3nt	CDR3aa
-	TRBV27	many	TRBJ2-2	TGTGCCAGTAGACAAGGGGACATGAACACCGGGGAGCTGTTTTTT	CASRQGDMNTGELFF
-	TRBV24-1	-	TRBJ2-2	TGTGCCACCAGTCTAACTCGGGCCGGGGAGCTGTTTTTT	CATSLTRAGELFF
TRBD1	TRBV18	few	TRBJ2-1	TGTGCCAGCTCACCGGGACAGGCCAATGAGCAGTTCTTC	CASSPGQANEQFF
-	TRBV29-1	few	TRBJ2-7	TGCAGCGTTGAGATAGGACGGTGGGAGCAGTACTTC	CSVEIGRWEQYF
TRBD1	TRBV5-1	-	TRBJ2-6	TGCGCCAGCGGTCGGGACAGGGCCTCTGGGGCCAACGTCCTGACTTTC	CASGRDRASGANVLTF
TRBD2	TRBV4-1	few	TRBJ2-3	TGCGCCAGCAGCGGAGCGGGGGACGCCGATACGCAGTATTTT	CASSGAGDADTQYF
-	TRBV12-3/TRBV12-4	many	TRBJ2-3	TGTGCCAGCAGTTTGGGTGCTAGCACAGATACGCAGTATTTT	CASSLGASTDTQYF
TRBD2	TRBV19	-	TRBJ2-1	TGTGCCAGTAGTACGAGCGGGGGACGACACAATGAGCAGTTCTTC	CASSTSGGRHNEQFF
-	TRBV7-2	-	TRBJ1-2	TGTGCCAGCACAAAGACCCTCTTCGGAGGCTACACCTTC	CASTKTLFGGYTF
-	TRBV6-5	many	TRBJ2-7	TGTGCCAGCAGTTACTCCCCATACGAGCAGTACTTC	CASSYSPYEQYF
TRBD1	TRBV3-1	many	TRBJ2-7	TGTGCCAGCAGCCAAGATGACAGGGACGAGCAGTACTTC	CASSQDDRDEQYF
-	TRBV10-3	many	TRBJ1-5	TGTGCCATCAGTGGTACAGGGTTTTACAATCAGCCCCAGCATTTT	CAISGTGFYNQPQHF
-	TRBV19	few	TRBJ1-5	TGTGCCAGTAGTTTTTTTAGTCTCTACACTCCAAGTCAGCCCCAGCATTTT	CASSFFSLYTPSQPQHF
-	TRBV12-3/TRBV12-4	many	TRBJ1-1	TGTGCCAGCACACCGGACATCATGAACACTGAAGCTTTCTTT	CASTPDIMNTEAFF
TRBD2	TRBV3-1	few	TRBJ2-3	TGTGCCAGCAGCCCCCAGGTACTAGCGGGGGCCACAGATACGCAGTATTTT	CASSPQVLAGATDTQYF
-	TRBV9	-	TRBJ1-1	TGTGCCAGCAGCGTAGGAGGACCTCACACTGAAGCTTTCTTT	CASSVGGPHTEAFF
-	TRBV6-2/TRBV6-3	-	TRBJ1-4	TGTGCCAGCAGCGACGCAACTAATGAAAAACTGTTTTTT	CASSDATNEKLFF
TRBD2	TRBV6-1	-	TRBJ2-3	TGTGCCAGCAGATCAGCGGGGGCCGGCCCGGATACGCAGTATTTT	CASRSAGAGPDTQYF
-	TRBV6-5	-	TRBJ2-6	TGTGCCAGCAGCAAGGGGTCTGGGGCCAACGTCCTGACTTTC	CASSKGSGANVLTF
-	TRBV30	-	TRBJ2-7	TGTGCCTGGAGTTACGGGACGGGCTCCTACGAGCAGTACTTC	CAWSYGTGSYEQYF
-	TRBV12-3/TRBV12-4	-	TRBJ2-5	TGTGCCAGCAGTTCATACGGGGGGCAGGAGACCCAGTACTTC	CASSSYGGQETQYF
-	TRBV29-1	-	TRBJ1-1	TGCAGCGTTGAAGACGGGGGCGCAGCTTTCTTT	CSVEDGGAAFF
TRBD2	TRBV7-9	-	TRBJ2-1	TGTGCCAGCAGCTTAGTGGCACGGGGGGAGCTCTTC	CASSLVARGELF
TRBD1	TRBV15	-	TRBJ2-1	TGTGCCACCAGCAGACCCGGGACAGGATACAATGAGCAGTTCTTC	CATSRPGTGYNEQFF
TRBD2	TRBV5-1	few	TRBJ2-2	TGCGCCAGCAGCCCCAGACTAGCTGCCACCGGGGAGCTGTTTTTT	CASSPRLAATGELFF
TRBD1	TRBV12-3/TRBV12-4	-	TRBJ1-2	TGTGCCAGCAGTTCCTCTCGACAGGGGTGGTATGGCTACACCTTC	CASSSSRQGWYGYTF
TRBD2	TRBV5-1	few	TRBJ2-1	TGCGCCAGCAGCGCGACTAGCGGGGGCTCCTACAATGAGCAGTTCTTC	CASSATSGGSYNEQFF
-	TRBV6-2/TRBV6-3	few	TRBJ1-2	TGTGCCAGCAATAAAGGTCGGGGGCTCGAGCACACCTTC	CASNKGRGLEHTF
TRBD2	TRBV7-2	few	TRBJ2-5	TGTGCCAGCAGCCTTATCACTAGCGAAGAGACCCAGTACTTC	CASSLITSEETQYF
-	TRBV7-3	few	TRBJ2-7	TGTGCCAGCAGCTTCCGGCAGGGCCGGGAGCAGTACTTC	CASSFRQGREQYF
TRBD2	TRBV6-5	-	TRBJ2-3	TGTGCCAGCAGTCCTAGACTGATAGCTAGCGGGCCCACAGACTGGCCCTATTTT	CASSPRLIASGPTDWPYF
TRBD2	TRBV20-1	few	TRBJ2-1	TGCAGTGCTCGCGGGGGGGCCGGTGAGCAGTTCTTC	CSARGGAGEQFF
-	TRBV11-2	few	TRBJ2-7	TGTGCCAGCAGCCAAAATCTCTGGGAAGAGCAGTACTTC	CASSQNLWEEQYF
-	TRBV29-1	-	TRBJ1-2	TGCAGCGTCGAGAGACAGGAACCGCCGCTTTACACCTTC	CSVERQEPPLYTF
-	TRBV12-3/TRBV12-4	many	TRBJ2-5	TGTGCCAGCAGGAATGGCGTCCAAGAGACCCAGTACTTC	CASRNGVQETQYF
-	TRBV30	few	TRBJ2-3	TGTGCCTGGAGTGTATGGTCGGGTACGCAGTATTTT	CAWSVWSGTQYF
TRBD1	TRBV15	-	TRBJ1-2	TGTGCCACCAGCAGAGATGGCAGGGGGCGAATCCAGGGCTACACCTTC	CATSRDGRGRIQGYTF
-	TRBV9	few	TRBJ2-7	TGTGCCAGCAGCGTCCGTACAGGGCCTTCCTACGAGCAGTACTTC	CASSVRTGPSYEQYF
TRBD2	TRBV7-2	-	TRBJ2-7	TGTGCCAGCAGCTTAGAGAGCGGGAGTGGGTACGAGCAGTACTTC	CASSLESGSGYEQYF
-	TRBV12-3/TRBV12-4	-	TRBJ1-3	TGTGCCAGCAGCCCAAGGGGCCCTGGAAACACCATATATTTT	CASSPRGPGNTIYF
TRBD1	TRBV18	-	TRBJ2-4	TGTGCCAGCTCGCGCCGGGACAGTCTAGCCAAAAACATTCAGTACTTC	CASSRRDSLAKNIQYF
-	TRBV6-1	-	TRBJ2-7	TGTGCCAGCAGTGAAGGGTTGGCCTTCGAGACCTACGAGCAGTACTTC	CASSEGLAFETYEQYF
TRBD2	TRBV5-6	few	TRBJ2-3	TGTGCCAGCAGCTTGGTTAGCGGGGGGGCAGATACGCAGTATTTT	CASSLVSGGADTQYF